This T cell receptor (beta chain) comes out of a study of vaccination effects on CD4 cells after COVID-19. Study summary: A few convalescent patients underwent early and late post-vaccination sampling. Study findings and constraints: Infection- and vaccine-induced clones contracted markedly late after vaccination. Convalescent patients numbered few in the study; early post-infection timepoints were missing entirely.

Looked up from germline, CDR1 is SNHLY and CDR2 is FYNNEI. V shed 6 bases and J shed 7 bases, with 15 bases lying between them. The CDR3 is 14 residues long. TCRdb keeps only in-frame clones here, not all; method: immunoSEQ multiplex PCR. The sample lists roughly 35,000 clones; around 79% were seen once. Investigators separated out CD4+ T cells once around 10 days of culture had passed. The infection with SARS-CoV-2 (confirmed by PCR) occurred in this person between March and December 2020. Vaccine administered to participants consisted of two doses of either BNT162b2 or mRNA-1273. Cells had half their medium changed to IL-2 medium on days 3 and 7. As regards this clone: Its target is unknown.

The genes are TRBV2 and TRBJ2-2; D not certain. This receptor was identified in a human donor who had a prior SARS-CoV-2 infection. Material: CD4+ T cells from PBMCs cultured without peptide, obtained after COVID-19 vaccination. The CDR3 nucleotides read TGTGCCAGCAGAGGTGGCTCCCAGGACGGGGAGCTGTTTTTT. As protein: CASRGGSQDGELFF.